These T cell receptor beta chains were read from a single sample in a study of shared clonotypes between healthy human individuals. The method was immunoSEQ multiplex PCR; TCRdb's version includes in-frame clones alone and lacks a portion of them. Here the sample spans around 2,000,000 clones, roughly 94% being singletons. Sequences were obtained from naive CD4+ T cells sorted from blood. The receptors here all came from a man aged 18 to 30 in good health. Each CDR3 is given with its conserved first and last residue.

CDR3aa: CASSEVGVGLAGGNEQFF
len: 18
v_gene: TRBV2
j_gene: TRBJ2-1

CDR3aa: CASSEGSTLPNYGYTF
len: 16
v_gene: TRBV6-1
j_gene: TRBJ1-2

CDR3aa: CASSPDIPSTDTQYF
len: 15
v_gene: TRBV7-9
j_gene: TRBJ2-3

CDR3aa: CASSANTGSSGNTIYF
len: 16
v_gene: TRBV2
j_gene: TRBJ1-3

CDR3aa: CASRPTGDRGLYTIYF
len: 16
v_gene: TRBV23-1
j_gene: TRBJ1-3

CDR3aa: CASSVVGDEQYF
len: 12
v_gene: TRBV19
j_gene: TRBJ2-7

CDR3aa: CASRATGTYEQYF
len: 13
v_gene: TRBV6-1
j_gene: TRBJ2-7

CDR3aa: CASSIVRSGTGELFF
len: 15
v_gene: TRBV19
j_gene: TRBJ2-2

CDR3aa: CSVSAGIYEQYF
len: 12
v_gene: TRBV29-1
j_gene: TRBJ2-7

CDR3aa: CASSGLGRGQSRANVLTF
len: 18
v_gene: TRBV7-1
j_gene: TRBJ2-6

CDR3aa: CASSLGDTTSGANVLTF
len: 17
v_gene: TRBV5-1
j_gene: TRBJ2-6

CDR3aa: CASSPGQVWTEAFF
len: 14
v_gene: TRBV5-1
j_gene: TRBJ1-1

CDR3aa: CASSLSWGGELFF
len: 13
v_gene: TRBV5-8
j_gene: TRBJ2-2

CDR3aa: CASSQDADQPQHF
len: 13
v_gene: TRBV4-1
j_gene: TRBJ1-5

CDR3aa: CASIDPGRRTGELFF
len: 15
v_gene: TRBV19
j_gene: TRBJ2-2

CDR3aa: CASSLAGANYGYTF
len: 14
v_gene: TRBV7-9
j_gene: TRBJ1-2

CDR3aa: CASSFEQEGNTIYF
len: 14
v_gene: TRBV5-1
j_gene: TRBJ1-3

CDR3aa: CASSGVQGTSNRVPQPQHF
len: 19
v_gene: TRBV7-8
j_gene: TRBJ1-5

CDR3aa: CASSYGGANYGYTF
len: 14
v_gene: TRBV6-5
j_gene: TRBJ1-2

CDR3aa: CASSSQSSYNSPLHF
len: 15
v_gene: TRBV7-2
j_gene: TRBJ1-6

CDR3aa: CASSQVGSYYEQYF
len: 14
v_gene: TRBV4-1
j_gene: TRBJ2-7

CDR3aa: CAWSVGREPATQYF
len: 14
v_gene: TRBV30
j_gene: TRBJ2-3

CDR3aa: CASSLGLAGFYNEQFF
len: 16
v_gene: TRBV5-1
j_gene: TRBJ2-1

CDR3aa: CASSPGRESYEQYF
len: 14
v_gene: TRBV11-2
j_gene: TRBJ2-7

CDR3aa: CASSRGQSSYEQYF
len: 14
v_gene: TRBV11-2
j_gene: TRBJ2-7

CDR3aa: CAWNPSREGSEQYF
len: 14
v_gene: TRBV30
j_gene: TRBJ2-7

CDR3aa: CASSQVLWSGREGDTQYF
len: 18
v_gene: TRBV4-3
j_gene: TRBJ2-3

CDR3aa: CASSGTGAPDTQYF
len: 14
v_gene: TRBV6-5
j_gene: TRBJ2-3

CDR3aa: CASSPGQEAKNIQYF
len: 15
v_gene: TRBV7-9
j_gene: TRBJ2-4

CDR3aa: CASSAGTGGPFYEQYF
len: 16
v_gene: TRBV5-1
j_gene: TRBJ2-7

CDR3aa: CASSFSGNTIYF
len: 12
v_gene: TRBV7-2
j_gene: TRBJ1-3

CDR3aa: CAISAASGPYEQYF
len: 14
v_gene: TRBV10-3
j_gene: TRBJ2-7

CDR3aa: CASSFAGGAKNIQYF
len: 15
v_gene: TRBV5-1
j_gene: TRBJ2-4

CDR3aa: CASSLRGPFGYGYTF
len: 15
v_gene: TRBV28
j_gene: TRBJ1-2

CDR3aa: CASRTSGSSYEQYF
len: 14
v_gene: TRBV19
j_gene: TRBJ2-7

CDR3aa: CASSLVKGMNTGELFF
len: 16
v_gene: TRBV11-2
j_gene: TRBJ2-2

CDR3aa: CASSLVDSVSYEQYF
len: 15
v_gene: TRBV5-1
j_gene: TRBJ2-7

CDR3aa: CASSPTRALSYEQYF
len: 15
v_gene: TRBV27
j_gene: TRBJ2-7

CDR3aa: CASSQVAHQETQYF
len: 14
v_gene: TRBV4-1
j_gene: TRBJ2-5

CDR3aa: CASSWADSNQPQHF
len: 14
v_gene: TRBV5-6
j_gene: TRBJ1-5

CDR3aa: CASTRGGGQPQHF
len: 13
v_gene: TRBV28
j_gene: TRBJ1-5